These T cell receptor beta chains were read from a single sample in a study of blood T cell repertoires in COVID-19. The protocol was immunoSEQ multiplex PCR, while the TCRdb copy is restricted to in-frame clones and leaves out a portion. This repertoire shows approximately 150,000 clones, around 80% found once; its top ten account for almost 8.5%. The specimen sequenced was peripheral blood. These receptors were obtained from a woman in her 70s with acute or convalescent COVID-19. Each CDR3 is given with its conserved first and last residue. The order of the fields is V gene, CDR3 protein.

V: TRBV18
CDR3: CASSPRTGGQDYGYTF

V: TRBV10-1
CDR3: CASYEYSTDTQYF

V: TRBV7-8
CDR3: CASSQNRQGNSPLHF

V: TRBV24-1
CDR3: CATAGRGQLYNEQFF

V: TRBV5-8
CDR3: CASTLGGGYNSPLHF

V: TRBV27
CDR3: CASSLAGGPDTQYF

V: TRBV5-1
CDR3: CASSLSGNSPLHF

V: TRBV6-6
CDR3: CASSYPGTGNHEQYF

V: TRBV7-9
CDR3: CASSRGNRANEQFF

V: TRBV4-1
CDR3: CASSQNPRAVSTEAFF

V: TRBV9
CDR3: CASSVDPGGNQPQHF

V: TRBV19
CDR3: CASRLAGGPKDTQYF

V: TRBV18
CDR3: CASSPAANYGYTF

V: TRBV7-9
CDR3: CASSPPGFGANVLTF

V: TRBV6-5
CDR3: CASGRRSYGYTF

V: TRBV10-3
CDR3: CAISDRAANTGELFF

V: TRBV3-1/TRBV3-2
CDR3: CASSLRLAGEPELRF

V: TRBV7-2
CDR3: CASSLGRPSGGALDTQYF

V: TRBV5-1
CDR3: CASSLGLAGVGLGAGANVLTF

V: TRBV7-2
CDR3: CASSLEVLAGGFYEQYF

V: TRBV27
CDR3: CASSLLPPGLADTYEQYF

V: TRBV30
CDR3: CAWSPGWGLSGTEAFF

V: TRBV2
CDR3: CASSGGSEQYF

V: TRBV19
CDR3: CASSTAGGNYEQYF

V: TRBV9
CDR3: CASSAGAGQETQYF

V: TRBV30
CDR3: CAWSRGLAEYEQYF

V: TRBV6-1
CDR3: CASSDPGLADTDTQYF

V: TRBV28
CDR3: CASSSGTIYEQYF

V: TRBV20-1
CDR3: CSAQSVYGYTF

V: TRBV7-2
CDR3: CASSLSPSGTRDTQYF

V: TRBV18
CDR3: CASSPQDPVNEQFF

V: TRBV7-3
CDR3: CASSVGTRGEQFF

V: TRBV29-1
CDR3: CSTDPHREPGANYGYTF

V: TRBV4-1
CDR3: CASSQDKASGEYYEQYF

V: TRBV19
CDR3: CASRQGAPPNYGYTF

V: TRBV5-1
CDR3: CASRRVSGANVLTF

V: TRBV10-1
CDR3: CASGGQGSAQQYF

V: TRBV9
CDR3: CASSAGQGEQYF

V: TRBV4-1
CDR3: CASSHLTGQGVNYGYTF

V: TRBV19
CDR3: CASSIDSRGTPFF

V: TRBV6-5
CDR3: CASRNQGGNQPQHF

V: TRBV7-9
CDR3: CASSSQPGLAGRPNEQFF

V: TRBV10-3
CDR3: CAISANRQGSRPNTEAFF

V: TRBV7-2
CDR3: CASSSLGGGVGDTQYF

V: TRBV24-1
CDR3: CATSSTSEYTGELFF

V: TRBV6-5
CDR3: CASSPTSGSDTQYF

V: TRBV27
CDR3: CASSQYSFWDRVGNQPQHF

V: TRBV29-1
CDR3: CSVEDMPIYGYTF

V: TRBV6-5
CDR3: CASTSGGPHNEQFF

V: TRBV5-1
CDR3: CASSSGTGAYEQYF

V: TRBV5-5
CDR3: CASSFHARQGDWTGELFF

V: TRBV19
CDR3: CASKDRGTQPQHF

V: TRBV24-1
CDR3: CATSPTGVVETQYF

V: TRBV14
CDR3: CASSQGTTGRSRSQFF

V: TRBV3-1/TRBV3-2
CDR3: CASSPQGNRLNQPQHF

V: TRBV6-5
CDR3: CASRRQGDNSPLHF

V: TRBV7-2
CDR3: CASSLVTGSNEKLFF

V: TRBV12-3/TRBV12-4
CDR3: CASKEGFNEQFF

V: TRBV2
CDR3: CASNARRSYNEQFF

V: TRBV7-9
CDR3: CASSPEAGGAPDTQYF